A single T cell receptor (beta chain) is shown here with its context. Its antigen is unknown. The method was immunoSEQ multiplex PCR; TCRdb's version includes in-frame clones alone and lacks a portion of them. This table has approximately 70,000 clones, 88% appearing once. V shed 1 base and J shed 5 bases, with 5 bases lying between them. The CDR3 is 13 amino acids. Germline CDR1 reads LGHNA; CDR2 reads YNFKEQ. The data derive from a study of OX40 agonist ivuxolimab in advanced cancers. Whole-study findings and limits: Both blood CD4+ and CD8+ T cells showed clonal growth by week 6 at 0.1 to 3.0 mg/kg.

Systemic immunosuppression or autoimmune disease history was grounds to exclude patients. This sequence originates from an adult with an advanced solid tumor such as melanoma, head and neck, liver or kidney cancer. Material: CD4+ or CD8+ T cells sorted from blood, obtained in a trial of the OX40 agonist ivuxolimab. The chain employs TRBV4-2 and TRBJ1-4; D remains ambiguous. CDR3 protein: CASSQVRNEKLFF. In nucleotides, the CDR3 is TGTGCCAGCAGCCAAGTAAGGAATGAAAAACTGTTTTTT.